This T cell receptor (beta chain) originates from a study of T cell repertoires in cytomegalovirus infection. Study details: Recently identified HLA-C-restricted CMV epitopes and well-studied HLA-B-restricted CMV epitopes were used by the study. Indications of both CMV infection and matching HLA type were provided by public TCR beta signatures.

TCRdb independently ran MiXCR on the reads; one entry per CDR3 protein. The repertoire consists of hundreds of thousands of distinct CDR3 sequences, with less than 35% occurring once and the leading ten covering around an eighth. The V end lost 5 bases, the J end lost 2 bases, and 16 bases lay between the germline ends. Germline V gene sequence: CDR1 MNHEY, CDR2 SMNVEV (reference sequence). The CDR3 consists of 16 residues. This clonotype showed up just a few times. The antigen is not known. Findings of the study overall: Of the TCR beta families, the public ones yielded a cumulative frequency that identified carriers of CMV plus the relevant HLA. CMV-specific TCR beta clonotypes restricted by HLA-C were the ones dominating the ex vivo response.

The sample consisted of cultured CD8+ T cells from PBMCs, taken from culture after CMV antigen stimulation. This rearrangement joins TRBV27 to TRBJ1-5; maybe TRBD1 (5 bases). This receptor was identified in a human donor in good health (CMV status not recorded). Some clones in this sample may be carry-over from other donors' samples. The CDR3 reads CASSGLGVVGNQPQHF. For the CDR3, the DNA is TGTGCCAGCAGTGGGCTGGGGGTTGTAGGCAATCAGCCCCAGCATTTT.